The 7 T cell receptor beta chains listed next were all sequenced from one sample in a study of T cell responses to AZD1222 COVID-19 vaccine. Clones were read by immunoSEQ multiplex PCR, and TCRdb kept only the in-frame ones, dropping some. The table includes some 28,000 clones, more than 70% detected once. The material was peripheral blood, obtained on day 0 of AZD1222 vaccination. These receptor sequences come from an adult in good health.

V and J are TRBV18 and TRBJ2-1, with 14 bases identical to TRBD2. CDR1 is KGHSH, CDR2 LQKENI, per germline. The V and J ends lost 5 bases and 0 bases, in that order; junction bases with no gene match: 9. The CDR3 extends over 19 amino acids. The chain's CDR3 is CASSKRLAGGTSSYNEQFF. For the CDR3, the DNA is TGTGCCAGCTCAAAAAGACTAGCGGGGGGGACGAGCTCCTACAATGAGCAGTTCTTC.

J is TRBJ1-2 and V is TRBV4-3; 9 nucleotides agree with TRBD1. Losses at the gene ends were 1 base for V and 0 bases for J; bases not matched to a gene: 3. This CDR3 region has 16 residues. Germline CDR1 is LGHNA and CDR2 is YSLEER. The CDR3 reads CASSQGGTGSNYGYTF. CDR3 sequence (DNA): TGCGCCAGCAGCCAAGGCGGGACAGGGTCTAACTATGGCTACACCTTC.

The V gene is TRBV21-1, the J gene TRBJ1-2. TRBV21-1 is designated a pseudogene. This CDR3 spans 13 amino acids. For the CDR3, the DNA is TGTGCCAGCAGACAGGGACTAAACTATGGCTACACCTTC. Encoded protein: CASRQGLNYGYTF.

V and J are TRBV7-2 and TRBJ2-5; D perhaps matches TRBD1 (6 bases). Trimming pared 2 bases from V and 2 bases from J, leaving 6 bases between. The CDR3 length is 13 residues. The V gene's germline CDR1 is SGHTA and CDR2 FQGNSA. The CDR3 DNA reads TGTGCCAGCAGCTTACAGGGGCAAGAGACCCAGTACTTC. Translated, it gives CASSLQGQETQYF.

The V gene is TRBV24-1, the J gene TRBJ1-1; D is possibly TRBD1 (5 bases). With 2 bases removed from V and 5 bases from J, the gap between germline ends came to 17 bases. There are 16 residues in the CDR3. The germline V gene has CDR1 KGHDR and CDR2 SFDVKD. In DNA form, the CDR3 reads TGTGCCACCAGTGATTCTAGAGGAGGGGTGTGGACTGAAGCTTTCTTT. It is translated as CATSDSRGGVWTEAFF.

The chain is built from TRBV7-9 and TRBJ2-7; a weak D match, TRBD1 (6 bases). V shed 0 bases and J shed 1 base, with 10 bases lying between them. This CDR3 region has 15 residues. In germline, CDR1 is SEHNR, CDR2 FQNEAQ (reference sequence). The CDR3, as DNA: TGTGCCAGCAGCTTAGCCAAGACAGGATCCTACGAGCAGTACTTC. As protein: CASSLAKTGSYEQYF.

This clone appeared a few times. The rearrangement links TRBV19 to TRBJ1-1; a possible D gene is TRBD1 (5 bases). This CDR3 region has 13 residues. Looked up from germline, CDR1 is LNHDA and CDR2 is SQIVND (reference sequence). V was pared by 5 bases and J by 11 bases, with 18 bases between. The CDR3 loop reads CASSWEPTKGAFF. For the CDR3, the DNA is TGTGCCAGTAGTTGGGAACCAACCAAGGGGGCTTTCTTT. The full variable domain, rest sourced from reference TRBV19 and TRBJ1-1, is DGGITQSPKYLFRKEGQNVTLSCEQNLNHDAMYWYRQDPGQGLRLIYYSQIVNDFQKGDIAEGYSVSREKKESFPLTVTSAQKNPTAFYLCASSWEPTKGAFFGQGTRLTVV.